These 5 T cell receptor beta chains were all obtained from the same sample, sequenced in a study of PD-1 blockade in classical Hodgkin lymphoma. Time point meaning: cycle 4 day 1 (C4D1), after 5 to 7 weeks of nivolumab. All the patients suffered relapse after autologous stem cell transplantation, and brentuximab vedotin exposure differed. The protocol was immunoSEQ multiplex PCR, while the TCRdb copy is restricted to in-frame clones and leaves out a portion. The table lists about 9,200 clones, 70% to 90% of them singletons. The specimen was peripheral blood mononuclear cells (PBMCs), collected before the fourth cycle of nivolumab. These receptors were collected from a human donor with classical Hodgkin lymphoma.

The chain couples TRBV11-1 to TRBJ2-1; TRBD1 might be the D (6 bases). V was cut by 5 bases and J by 7 bases, with 15 bases left in between. The germline V gene encodes CDR1 SGHAT and CDR2 FQDESV (reference sequence). CDR3 length: 14 amino acids. The CDR3 DNA sequence: TGTGCCAGCAGCGGGCCCAAAGGGGGTAATGAGCAGTTCTTC. It encodes CASSGPKGGNEQFF.

The chain joins TRBV2 to TRBJ1-3; 9 bases fit TRBD1. Germline CDR1 reads SNHLY; CDR2 reads FYNNEI. V dropped 7 bases and J dropped 3; count of bases not matched to a gene: 4. This CDR3 has 14 residues. CDR3 coding DNA: TGTGCCAGCAACGACAGGGGGTATGGAAACACCATATATTTT. Protein: CASNDRGYGNTIYF.

The V call is TRBV5-1, the J call TRBJ2-7; TRBD1 might be the D (6 bases). This CDR3 contains 15 residues. Germline assignment: CDR1 SGHRS and CDR2 YFSETQ. V lost 4 bases, J lost 2 bases, and 16 bases lay in between. The CDR3 sequence is CASSPTGTFAYEQYF. The CDR3, as DNA: TGCGCCAGCAGCCCCACCGGGACATTCGCCTACGAGCAGTACTTC.

This clone was detected only once. V usage is TRBV9 and J usage is TRBJ1-1; D gene uncertain. Trimming pared 3 bases from V and 1 base from J, leaving 10 bases between. The CDR3 has 14 amino acids. Germline-derived CDR1 and CDR2 are SGDLS and YYNGEE. Written as DNA, the CDR3 is TGTGCCAGCAGCGCCAATCAAGGGAACACTGAAGCTTTCTTT. Its protein product is CASSANQGNTEAFF.

The chain uses TRBV29-1 and TRBJ2-2; 9 bases match TRBD1. J gave up 6 bases and V 4 bases, and 12 bases lay outside the gene matches. There are 16 residues in the CDR3. Germline V CDR1 and CDR2: SQVTM, ANQGSEA. This CDR3 is CSVVFGTGLVAGELFF. The CDR3 DNA sequence: TGCAGCGTTGTCTTCGGGACAGGGTTGGTCGCCGGGGAGCTGTTTTTT.